The 28 T cell receptor beta chains below were found in one sample sequenced in a study of blood T cell repertoires in COVID-19. The data were produced by immunoSEQ multiplex PCR, yet TCRdb's version contains in-frame clones alone and is incomplete. Altogether approximately 200,000 clones are present, approximately 80% being singletons, with the ten largest covering over 6%. The specimen sequenced was peripheral blood. These receptors came from a woman older than 75 with COVID-19, enrolled during active disease.

The chain links TRBV7-8 to TRBJ1-6, with D hard to call. Germline loops: CDR1 SGHVS, CDR2 FQNEAQ. Trimming pared 1 base from V and 6 bases from J, leaving 13 bases between. The length of the CDR3 is 16 residues. This CDR3 is CASSLEYNLFNSPLHF. The CDR3, as DNA: TGTGCCAGCAGCTTAGAGTACAACCTTTTTAATTCACCCCTCCACTTT.

This chain links TRBV27 with TRBJ1-4; perhaps TRBD1 as D (6 bases). The CDR3 sequence is 14 residues long. Trimming left V 2 bases short and J 7 bases short, with 11 bases between. Germline assignment: CDR1 MNHEY and CDR2 SMNVEV (reference sequence). DNA for the CDR3: TGTGCCAGCAGTTTACGGACAGAGGGTGAAAAACTGTTTTTT. Translated: CASSLRTEGEKLFF.

In this sample, this clone turned up once. The V and J genes are TRBV9 and TRBJ2-5, with 7 bases matching TRBD1. Germline-derived CDR1 and CDR2 are SGDLS and YYNGEE. The CDR3 runs to 15 residues. Trimming at V came to 3 bases and at J to 0 bases, leaving 5 bases not matched to a gene. This CDR3 reads CASSAGQAYQETQYF. CDR3 nucleotide sequence: TGTGCCAGCAGCGCCGGACAGGCCTACCAAGAGACCCAGTACTTC.

The V and J genes are TRBV27 and TRBJ2-3; 8 nucleotides agree with TRBD2. With V trimmed by 3 bases and J by 2 bases, 4 bases remained unmatched. This CDR3 is 15 amino acids long. Per germline, CDR1 MNHEY and CDR2 SMNVEV (reference sequence). The CDR3 protein is CASSFHGRATDTQYF. The CDR3, as DNA: TGTGCCAGCAGTTTTCACGGGAGGGCCACAGATACGCAGTATTTT.

V and J are TRBV6-2 or TRBV6-3 and TRBJ2-5; 10 bases match TRBD1. Germline assignment: CDR1 MNHEY and CDR2 SVGEGT. The CDR3 loop spans 15 amino acids. V lost 6 bases to trimming and J lost 7 bases; unmatched junction nucleotides: 11. CDR3 protein: CASSKTGGAPGTQYF. DNA for the CDR3: TGTGCCAGCAGCAAGACAGGGGGCGCCCCGGGGACCCAGTACTTC.

The chain carries TRBV6-6 and TRBJ1-1, with D tentatively TRBD1 (5 bases). Germline CDR1 reads MNHNY; CDR2 reads SVGAGI (reference sequence). This CDR3 contains 11 residues. The ends were cut back, 2 bases at V and 7 bases at J, with 5 bases in the middle. The chain's CDR3 is CASSYDSEAFF. The CDR3 DNA reads as TGTGCCAGCAGTTACGACAGTGAAGCTTTCTTT.

The chain combines TRBV7-8 with TRBJ2-7; D is perhaps TRBD2 (5 bases). V shed 5 bases and J shed 6 bases, with 14 bases lying between them. The CDR3 is made up of 13 amino acids. Germline values: CDR1 SGHVS, CDR2 FQNEAQ. The CDR3 DNA sequence: TGTGCCAGCAGCCGAGCTAGCCGGGGCGAGCAGTACTTC. It encodes CASSRASRGEQYF.

V usage is TRBV5-6 and J usage is TRBJ1-2; 7 bases agree with TRBD1. Germline CDR1 is SGHDT and CDR2 is YYEEEE. V lost 4 bases and J lost 8; bases outside the gene matches: 5. This CDR3 is built from 12 residues. This CDR3 is CASSVRQGGYTF. The CDR3 bases are TGTGCCAGCAGCGTAAGACAGGGAGGCTACACCTTC.

This clone was counted a single time. This chain connects TRBV6-1 to TRBJ1-5; D unclear. The V end was cut by 5 bases, the J end by 4 bases, with 12 bases between. CDR3 size: 14 residues. In germline, CDR1 is MNHNS, CDR2 SASEGT. The CDR3 nucleotides read TGTGCCAGCAGTACACGGGTCTCTAATCAGCCCCAGCATTTT. This codes for CASSTRVSNQPQHF.

The chain links TRBV30 to TRBJ2-5; 10 bases match TRBD1. Unmatched junction bases numbered 12, after V lost 1 base and J lost 4 bases. The CDR3 runs to 17 residues. Looked up from germline, CDR1 is GTSNPN and CDR2 is SVGIG (reference sequence). The CDR3 spells CAWSAKPGQGIAETQYF. The CDR3 DNA follows: TGTGCCTGGAGTGCCAAACCGGGACAGGGGATAGCAGAGACCCAGTACTTC.

This chain links TRBV18 with TRBJ1-2, with 10 bases that match TRBD1. Trimming cost V 2 bases and J 0 bases; bases outside gene matches: 9. Germline V gene data show CDR1 as KGHSH and CDR2 as LQKENI. CDR3 length: 18 amino acids. CDR3 region: CASSPFSETGGANYGYTF. CDR3 DNA sequence: TGTGCCAGCTCACCATTTAGTGAGACAGGGGGCGCTAACTATGGCTACACCTTC.

The rearrangement links TRBV12-1 to TRBJ2-3; the table's D call, TRBD1, was not checked against the DNA. TRBV12-1 has pseudogene status. The CDR3 spans 16 residues. For the CDR3, the DNA is TGTGCCAGCAGCTTACAGGGGAGTGGTAAGACAGATACGCAGTATTTT. It codes for CASSLQGSGKTDTQYF.

This chain links TRBV6-6 with TRBJ2-7; D is perhaps TRBD1 (6 bases). V gave up 5 bases and J gave up 5 bases, with 16 bases separating them. The CDR3 loop spans 14 amino acids. Germline V gene data show CDR1 as MNHNY and CDR2 as SVGAGI (reference sequence). CDR3 residues: CASSHDVTGDEQYF. The CDR3 DNA reads TGTGCCAGCAGTCACGATGTGACAGGAGACGAGCAGTACTTC.

The genes are TRBV7-9 and TRBJ2-1; D gene ambiguous. The CDR3 spans 16 residues. Germline V gives CDR1 SEHNR, CDR2 FQNEAQ (reference sequence). V lost 6 bases and J lost 0, with 15 bases in between. CDR3 nucleotides: TGTGCCAGCAGTTTCAGAGCGTTAAGCTCCTACAATGAGCAGTTCTTC. It specifies CASSFRALSSYNEQFF.

The V gene is TRBV24-1, the J gene TRBJ1-1, with D hard to call. This CDR3 is 15 amino acids long. V lost 2 bases to trimming and J lost 1 base, with 10 bases between them. CDR1 and CDR2 from the germline V gene are KGHDR and SFDVKD. The CDR3 is CATSDSRRGNTEAFF. CDR3 nucleotides: TGTGCCACCAGTGATTCTCGACGGGGGAACACTGAAGCTTTCTTT.

The chain couples TRBV5-1 to TRBJ1-5; 8 bases are a match to TRBD1. V trimming: 4 bases; J trimming: 1 base; junction bases outside the gene matches: 4. The CDR3 sequence is 15 residues long. CDR1 and CDR2 from the germline V gene are SGHRS and YFSETQ. CDR3 DNA: TGCGCCAGCAGCGCGACAGGGGCAAGCAATCAGCCCCAGCATTTT. Protein product: CASSATGASNQPQHF. Based on the CDR3 plus reference TRBV5-1 and TRBJ1-5, the full variable domain is KAGVTQTPRYLIKTRGQQVTLSCSPISGHRSVSWYQQTPGQGLQFLFEYFSETQRNKGNFPGRFSGRQFSNSRSEMNVSTLELGDSALYLCASSATGASNQPQHFGDGTRLSIL.

For this clone: Other DNA variants within this sample encode the same CDR3. The gene calls are TRBV6-1 and TRBJ1-5; no firm D call. Trimming pared 1 base from V and 6 bases from J, leaving 7 bases between. This CDR3 contains 13 residues. Germline assignment: CDR1 MNHNS and CDR2 SASEGT. CDR3 coding DNA: TGTGCCAGCAGTGAAGGGCCAGGTCAGCCCCAGCATTTT. Translation gives CASSEGPGQPQHF.

The V gene is TRBV6-4, the J gene TRBJ2-2; D gene unclear. The CDR3 has 16 residues. Trimming left V 7 bases short and J 0 bases short, with 15 bases between. CDR1 and CDR2 (germline): MRHNA, SNTAGT. CDR3 coding DNA: TGTGCCAGCACCCCTCAGGCAGGAACGAACACCGGGGAGCTGTTTTTT. Translated, it gives CASTPQAGTNTGELFF.

The J gene is TRBJ1-2, the V gene TRBV7-9; D remains unclear. V lost 4 bases and J 3 bases, leaving 6 bases between the germline ends. CDR1 and CDR2 from the germline V gene are SEHNR and FQNEAQ (reference sequence). CDR3 length equals 12 residues. The CDR3 loop is CASSSNYYGYTF. CDR3 sequence (DNA): TGTGCCAGCAGCTCTAACTACTATGGCTACACCTTC.

This clone was observed a single time. The chain employs TRBV5-5 and TRBJ1-1; D not resolved. Germline CDR1 reads SGHKS; CDR2 reads YYEKEE (reference sequence). Trimming cost V 1 base and J 3 bases, with 10 bases left between them. The CDR3 sequence is 14 residues long. CDR3 nucleotides: TGTGCCAGCAGCTTGATTACGGGGTACACTGAAGCTTTCTTT. It specifies CASSLITGYTEAFF.

V gene TRBV18 combines with J gene TRBJ2-1; 10 positions agree with TRBD1. This CDR3 has 23 residues. V gave up 6 bases and J gave up 1 base; unmatched junction bases: 27. Germline V gives CDR1 KGHSH, CDR2 LQKENI. CDR3 sequence (DNA): TGTGCCAGCTCCACCCGGGGGACAGGGGCCCGTAGCGGGGAGTCGGGGTCCTACAATGAGCAGTTCTTC. Translating gives CASSTRGTGARSGESGSYNEQFF.

The chain combines TRBV19 with TRBJ1-4; no clear D. V shed 3 bases and J shed 7 bases, with 9 bases lying between them. This CDR3 is built from 13 residues. In germline, CDR1 is LNHDA, CDR2 SQIVND (reference sequence). CDR3 bases: TGTGCCAGTAGTATGGGAGCCTCTGAAAAACTGTTTTTT. Protein: CASSMGASEKLFF.

This clone was found a few times. This sequence joins TRBV2 and TRBJ2-7, with TRBD1 identical over 8 bases. Trimming cost V 10 bases and J 0 bases; bases outside gene matches: 11. The CDR3 is 15 residues long. Germline V CDR1 and CDR2: SNHLY, FYNNEI. CDR3 nucleotides: TGTGCCACCACCTCCAGGACAGGGTTCTCCTACGAGCAGTACTTC. Its translation: CATTSRTGFSYEQYF.

There are a few counts of this clone. The chain has TRBV20-1 and TRBJ2-7; no clear D gene. Germline V gives CDR1 DFQATT, CDR2 SNEGSKA (reference sequence). This CDR3 is built from 11 residues. V lost 6 bases to trimming and J lost 3 bases, with 9 bases between them. The chain's CDR3 is CSASPGYEQYF. Written as DNA, the CDR3 is TGCAGTGCCAGCCCAGGCTACGAGCAGTACTTC.

The CDR3 nucleotides read TGCGCCAGCAGCTCGACCAGGCAGGTCCTCGGTGAAGCTTTCTTT. It translates to CASSSTRQVLGEAFF. The J gene is TRBJ1-1, the V gene TRBV5-1; no firm D call. V was shortened by 3 bases and J by 7 bases, with 19 bases between the two germline ends. Germline V gene sequence: CDR1 SGHRS, CDR2 YFSETQ. The CDR3 has 15 amino acids.

This clone showed up just once. The chain links TRBV6-5 to TRBJ1-2; D is uncertain. Per the germline V gene, CDR1 is MNHEY and CDR2 is SVGAGI. V was trimmed by 5 bases and J by 8 bases, leaving 9 bases between them. The CDR3 is made up of 11 amino acids. CDR3 sequence: CASSHGRGYTF. In DNA, the CDR3 is TGTGCCAGCAGTCACGGTCGAGGCTACACCTTC.

The chain couples TRBV19 to TRBJ1-5, with 7 nucleotides matching TRBD1. After removal of 0 bases from V and 5 bases from J, the junction contained 10 bases not matched to a gene. The CDR3 consists of 17 residues. Per germline, CDR1 LNHDA and CDR2 SQIVND (reference sequence). CDR3 bases: TGTGCCAGTAGTATAGATTCGGGAGGGAGGGGGCATCAGCCCCAGCATTTT. Encoded protein: CASSIDSGGRGHQPQHF.

CDR3 nucleotide sequence: TGTGCCAGTAGTGTTACAGGGAGCCCTGAAGCTTTCTTT. This gives the protein CASSVTGSPEAFF. V usage is TRBV19 and J usage is TRBJ1-1; a possible D gene is TRBD1 (6 bases). The length of the CDR3 is 13 residues. The V and J ends lost 5 bases and 6 bases respectively, with 13 bases between them. Germline assignment: CDR1 LNHDA and CDR2 SQIVND (reference sequence).